The rows below give T cell receptor beta chains drawn from one sample of a study of T cells in tuberculosis. TCRdb's copy holds only in-frame clones and misses some; the assay was immunoSEQ multiplex PCR. The sample has approximately 30,000 clones; 87% are singletons. Here the sequenced sample was PBMCs, taken at tuberculosis diagnosis. Receptors were obtained from an adult with tuberculosis. Each CDR3 is given with its conserved first and last residue. D genes are given only for firm matches. Clone size is given for some rows only: seen once, a few or many times, or a class if the clone is expanded.

j_call,v_call,d_call,clone_size,cdr3_aa,cdr3_nt
TRBJ1-6,TRBV30,.,.,CAWSVFRTAETPLHF,TGTGCCTGGAGTGTTTTCCGGACAGCTGAGACACCCCTCCACTTT
TRBJ1-1,TRBV7-2,TRBD1,.,CASSPTSPGQGTEAFF,TGTGCCAGCAGTCCGACTAGCCCGGGACAGGGGACTGAAGCTTTCTTT
TRBJ1-2,TRBV4-3,TRBD1,few,CASSPQGTGAGYTF,TGCGCCAGCAGCCCCCAAGGGACAGGAGCTGGCTACACCTTC
TRBJ1-2,TRBV5-4,.,.,CASKSGRGASTYGYTF,TGTGCCAGCAAGTCCGGCAGGGGAGCCTCTACCTATGGCTACACCTTC
TRBJ2-7,TRBV5-4,.,.,CASSLVSKSPYEQYF,TGTGCCAGCAGCTTGGTTTCTAAATCCCCCTACGAGCAGTACTTC
TRBJ2-3,TRBV6-6,TRBD1,.,CASSYSTQGAADTQYF,TGTGCCAGCAGTTACTCGACTCAGGGGGCAGCAGATACGCAGTATTTT
TRBJ1-6,TRBV19,TRBD1,.,CASNRQGESSPLHF,TGTGCCAGTAATCGACAGGGCGAGAGTTCACCCCTCCACTTT
TRBJ2-7,TRBV4-1,TRBD2,.,CASSRLAVVPYEQYF,TGCGCCAGCAGCCGTCTAGCGGTCGTTCCCTACGAGCAGTACTTC
TRBJ1-4,TRBV5-1,TRBD1,.,CASSFDRGNEKLFF,TGCGCCAGCAGCTTCGACAGGGGTAATGAAAAACTGTTTTTT
TRBJ1-6,TRBV7-3,TRBD1,.,CASSLGQGNNSPLHF,TGTGCCAGCAGCTTAGGACAGGGGAACAATTCACCCCTCCACTTT
TRBJ2-5,TRBV20-1,.,.,CSGLVETQYF,TGCAGTGGCCTAGTTGAGACCCAGTACTTC
TRBJ1-2,TRBV28,TRBD1,.,CASSPHRGQTAYGYTF,TGTGCCAGCAGCCCACACAGGGGGCAGACCGCCTATGGCTACACCTTC
TRBJ2-7,TRBV6-5,TRBD2,medium-sized,CASTPTAWGEGEQYF,TGTGCCAGCACCCCCACAGCGTGGGGGGAGGGCGAGCAGTACTTC
TRBJ2-2,TRBV21-1,.,.,CASSKASGSPYGNTGELFF,TGTGCCAGCAGCAAAGCTAGCGGGAGCCCCTATGGGAACACCGGGGAGCTGTTTTTT
TRBJ2-2,TRBV2,.,.,CASSPQANTGELFF,TGTGCCAGCAGTCCCCAGGCGAACACCGGGGAGCTGTTTTTT
TRBJ2-7,TRBV10-3,.,.,CAISPRDTSREQYF,TGTGCCATCAGCCCACGGGACACCTCCCGCGAGCAGTACTTC
TRBJ1-2,TRBV11-2,TRBD1,few,CASSSTGESNYGYTF,TGTGCCAGCAGCTCAACAGGGGAATCTAACTATGGCTACACCTTC